A single sample gave rise to the 27 T cell receptor beta chains below, sequenced in a study of blood T cell repertoires in COVID-19. Data came from immunoSEQ multiplex PCR; TCRdb stores just in-frame clones and leaves some out. The table shows 97,000 or so clones, with almost 85% occurring only once. Sequenced input: peripheral blood. Receptors originate from a man aged 35 to 55 with active or convalescent COVID-19.

The count of this clone is one. The rearrangement links TRBV19 to TRBJ2-7; 7 bases fit TRBD1. The germline V gene encodes CDR1 LNHDA and CDR2 SQIVND (reference sequence). CDR3 length equals 15 residues. V was clipped by 5 bases and J by 0 bases; unmatched bases: 7. The CDR3 DNA reads TGTGCCAGTAGTCCAGGGACAGCCGGCTCCTACGAGCAGTACTTC. Its protein product is CASSPGTAGSYEQYF.

This clone was seen a single time. The rearrangement uses TRBV27 and TRBJ2-7, with D maybe TRBD2 (6 bases). V was shortened by 1 base and J by 4 bases, with 11 bases between the two germline ends. Germline CDR1 MNHEY, CDR2 SMNVEV (reference sequence). CDR3 length: 14 residues. This CDR3 reads CASSLLGGPYEQYF. DNA for the CDR3: TGTGCCAGCAGTTTATTGGGGGGTCCTTACGAGCAGTACTTC.

The chain is built from TRBV10-3 and TRBJ2-1; TRBD2 matches 9 bases. J gave up 6 bases and V 0 bases, and 9 bases lay outside the gene matches. Germline V gene sequence: CDR1 ENHRY, CDR2 SYGVKD. CDR3 length equals 17 residues. CDR3 in amino acids: CAISESAGGLVGNEQFF. As DNA, the CDR3 is TGTGCCATCAGTGAGTCAGCGGGGGGTTTGGTAGGCAATGAGCAGTTCTTC.

The chain is built from TRBV13 and TRBJ1-6; 10 nucleotides align to TRBD1. The CDR3 contains 15 residues. The germline CDR1 and CDR2 sequences are PRHDT and FYEKMQ (reference sequence). V shed 5 bases, J shed 9 bases, and the junction held 7 bases outside the gene matches. For the CDR3, the DNA is TGTGCCAGCAGCCCCCCCGACAGGGGGCGTTCACCCCTCCACTTT. Its translation: CASSPPDRGRSPLHF.

A remark on this clone: The same CDR3 can be traced to other DNA sequences in this sample. The V and J genes are TRBV6-6 and TRBJ2-7; 7 positions agree with TRBD1. With V trimmed by 4 bases and J by 0 bases, 6 bases remained unmatched. Germline V gene lookup returns CDR1 MNHNY and CDR2 SVGAGI (reference sequence). The CDR3 loop spans 15 amino acids. DNA of the CDR3: TGTGCCAGCAGTTCGCCGGACAGGAGCTCCTACGAGCAGTACTTC. This translates into CASSSPDRSSYEQYF.

The rearrangement links TRBV3-1 (or the pseudogene TRBV3-2) to TRBJ2-7, with 8 bases lining up with TRBD2. The CDR3 sequence is 15 residues long. V gave up 2 bases and J gave up 1 base; unmatched junction bases: 4. CDR1 LGHDT and CDR2 YNNKEL come from the germline V gene (reference sequence). The CDR3 reads CASSQKRGQSYEQYF. The CDR3 coding sequence is TGTGCCAGCAGCCAAAAGCGGGGGCAATCCTACGAGCAGTACTTC.

This clone was picked up a small number of times. The chain has TRBV6-6 and TRBJ1-5, with 7 nucleotides matching TRBD1. Germline loops: CDR1 MNHNY, CDR2 SVGAGI (reference sequence). This CDR3 has 13 amino acids. Trimming at V came to 6 bases and at J to 5 bases, leaving 4 bases not matched to a gene. The CDR3 protein is CASRTGLDQPQHF. The DNA of the CDR3 is TGTGCCAGCAGGACAGGGTTGGATCAGCCCCAGCATTTT.

This chain connects TRBV12-3 or TRBV12-4 to TRBJ2-1; the D gene is possibly TRBD2 (5 bases). The CDR3 has 12 residues. With 6 bases removed from V and 9 bases from J, the gap between germline ends came to 12 bases. CDR3 residues: CASRLQLGEQFF. CDR3 nucleotide sequence: TGTGCCAGCAGGTTGCAACTAGGTGAGCAGTTCTTC.

This chain links TRBV11-2 with TRBJ2-2; 8 nucleotides line up with TRBD1. CDR3 length equals 15 residues. Losses at the gene ends were 4 bases for V and 1 base for J; bases not matched to a gene: 2. Germline CDR1 reads SGHAT; CDR2 reads FQNNGV. The CDR3: CASSWGTGNTGELFF. The CDR3 DNA is TGTGCCAGCAGCTGGGGGACAGGGAACACCGGGGAGCTGTTTTTT.

This clone was detected only once. The chain recombines TRBV18 with TRBJ2-4; no clear D. This CDR3 is 16 amino acids long. Germline V gene sequence: CDR1 KGHSH, CDR2 LQKENI. The ends were cut back, 0 bases at V and 0 bases at J, with 9 bases in the middle. The CDR3 DNA reads TGTGCCAGCTCACCACCGTCGGGTCTAGCCAAAAACATTCAGTACTTC. The encoded protein is CASSPPSGLAKNIQYF.

The chain recombines TRBV2 with TRBJ1-4; 8 bases line up with TRBD1. Trimming removed 6 bases from V and 8 bases from J; junction bases left unmatched: 8. This CDR3 has 14 amino acids. Per the germline V gene, CDR1 is SNHLY and CDR2 is FYNNEI. In nucleotides, the CDR3 is TGTGCCAGCAGCAAAGACAGGGGAGGGGAAAAACTGTTTTTT. This encodes CASSKDRGGEKLFF.

The V and J genes are TRBV14 and TRBJ1-2, with TRBD1 identical over 7 bases. The CDR3 is 13 amino acids. The ends lost 5 bases at V and 4 bases at J; junction bases unmatched: 4. Germline V lookup: CDR1 SGHDN, CDR2 FVKESK. The CDR3 protein is CASSFGTVYGYTF. As DNA, the CDR3 is TGTGCCAGCAGCTTCGGGACAGTCTATGGCTACACCTTC. Based on the CDR3 plus reference TRBV14 and TRBJ1-2, the full variable domain is EAGVTQFPSHSVIEKGQTVTLRCDPISGHDNLYWYRRVMGKEIKFLLHFVKESKQDESGMPNNRFLAERTGGTYSTLKVQPAELEDSGVYFCASSFGTVYGYTFGSGTRLTVV.

This clone has just a few counts. The genes are TRBV12-5 and TRBJ1-1; TRBD1 matches at 7 bases. This CDR3 region has 14 residues. Germline V gene data show CDR1 as LGHNT and CDR2 as FRNRAP. Trimming at V came to 1 base and at J to 8 bases, leaving 7 bases not matched to a gene. CDR3 loop: CASGLAPPGGEAFF. The DNA for the CDR3 is TGTGCTAGTGGTTTGGCTCCGCCAGGGGGAGAAGCTTTCTTT.

The chain couples TRBV4-2 to TRBJ1-2; maybe TRBD1 (6 bases). V lost 1 base and J lost 5, with 11 bases in between. CDR3 length: 14 amino acids. Per germline, CDR1 LGHNA and CDR2 YNFKEQ. In DNA, the CDR3 is TGTGCCAGCAGCCAAGGTGCAGGGACATATGGCTACACCTTC. Residues: CASSQGAGTYGYTF.

The chain is built from TRBV18 and TRBJ1-1; tentatively, D is TRBD1 (6 bases). Deletions cut 6 bases from V and 0 bases from J, with 14 bases between. Per germline, CDR1 KGHSH and CDR2 LQKENI. The CDR3 runs to 15 residues. The CDR3 DNA sequence: TGTGCCAGCTCCCCCAGACAGGTTTTGAACACTGAAGCTTTCTTT. This codes for CASSPRQVLNTEAFF.

This sequence joins TRBV7-2 and TRBJ2-1; 8 positions match TRBD2. Trimming cost V 5 bases and J 9 bases; bases outside gene matches: 12. CDR3 size: 15 residues. From germline, CDR1 is SGHTA and CDR2 FQGNSA. CDR3 loop: CASSPRTSRSSEQFF. For the CDR3, the DNA is TGTGCCAGCAGCCCCAGGACTAGCCGGTCGTCTGAGCAGTTCTTC. The variable domain in full, with the rest retrieved from reference TRBV7-2 and TRBJ2-1, is GAGVSQSPSNKVTEKGKDVELRCDPISGHTALYWYRQSLGQGLEFLIYFQGNSAPDKSGLPSDRFSAERTGGSVSTLTIQRTQQEDSAVYLCASSPRTSRSSEQFFGPGTRLTVL.

This clone appeared many times. This chain connects TRBV6-5 to TRBJ2-7, with a tentative D call TRBD2 (6 bases). V was trimmed by 7 bases and J by 6 bases, leaving 19 bases between them. Germline assignment: CDR1 MNHEY and CDR2 SVGAGI. The CDR3 covers 14 residues. The CDR3 here is CASTAGGIPREQYF. CDR3 DNA sequence: TGTGCCAGCACAGCGGGCGGGATCCCCCGCGAGCAGTACTTC.

This clone occurred once. This chain connects TRBV10-3 to TRBJ2-5; maybe TRBD2 (6 bases). This CDR3 comprises 14 residues. Per germline, CDR1 ENHRY and CDR2 SYGVKD. Trimming took off 0 bases at V and 1 base at J, with 6 bases between the two ends. The CDR3 protein is CAISESGGQETQYF. The CDR3 bases are TGTGCCATCAGTGAGTCCGGGGGCCAAGAGACCCAGTACTTC.

V usage is TRBV3-1 (or the pseudogene TRBV3-2) and J usage is TRBJ2-4; 9 positions agree with TRBD1. This CDR3 spans 14 amino acids. The ends lost 3 bases at V and 5 bases at J; junction bases unmatched: 2. The germline CDR1 and CDR2 sequences are LGHDT and YNNKEL (reference sequence). The CDR3, as DNA: TGTGCCAGCAGCCAGGGACAGGGACAAAACATTCAGTACTTC. Amino acids: CASSQGQGQNIQYF.

This chain joins TRBV29-1 and TRBJ1-1, with D possibly matching TRBD1 (5 bases). The CDR3 contains 10 residues. Trimming removed 5 bases at V and 7 bases at J, with 8 bases between. Germline CDR1 is SQVTM and CDR2 is ANQGSEA. CDR3: CSVMGREAFF. The CDR3 nucleotides read TGCAGCGTTATGGGGCGTGAAGCTTTCTTT. The entire variable domain, with the rest obtained from reference TRBV29-1 and TRBJ1-1, is as follows: SAVISQKPSRDICQRGTSLTIQCQVDSQVTMMFWYRQQPGQSLTLIATANQGSEATYESGFVIDKFPISRPNLTFSTLTVSNMSPEDSSIYLCSVMGREAFFGQGTRLTVV.

The chain employs TRBV6-5 and TRBJ2-5; D possibly corresponds to TRBD2 (5 bases). V shed 10 bases and J shed 4 bases, with 13 bases lying between them. Germline assignment: CDR1 MNHEY and CDR2 SVGAGI. The CDR3 extends over 12 amino acids. CDR3 amino acids: CATRSGGETQYF. The CDR3 nucleotides read TGTGCCACCCGAAGCGGAGGAGAGACCCAGTACTTC.

This chain's CDR3 is CASAGGSGANVLTF. Written as DNA, the CDR3 is TGCGCCAGCGCGGGGGGCTCTGGGGCCAACGTCCTGACTTTC. The chain has TRBV5-1 and TRBJ2-6; TRBD2 matches at 8 bases. Germline V gives CDR1 SGHRS, CDR2 YFSETQ. V trimming: 7 bases; J trimming: 0 bases; junction bases outside the gene matches: 0. This CDR3 is 14 amino acids long.

The V call is TRBV5-4, the J call TRBJ1-1; no clear D gene. Germline values: CDR1 SGHNT, CDR2 YYREEE (reference sequence). Trimming took 0 bases from V and 1 from J, leaving 4 bases between them. This CDR3 spans 13 amino acids. The CDR3, as DNA: TGTGCCAGCAGCTTGGAGAGGAACACTGAAGCTTTCTTT. Protein: CASSLERNTEAFF.

Only a few counts were recorded for this clone. The chain recombines TRBV5-1 with TRBJ1-4; D unresolved. This CDR3 region has 14 residues. Germline V lookup: CDR1 SGHRS, CDR2 YFSETQ. Trimming pared 0 bases from V and 8 bases from J, leaving 11 bases between. CDR3 in amino acids: CASSLDPQSEKLFF. The CDR3 DNA reads TGCGCCAGCAGCTTGGATCCCCAATCCGAAAAACTGTTTTTT.

V and J are TRBV18 and TRBJ1-2; possible D gene TRBD1, 6 bases. CDR3 length: 16 amino acids. V was clipped by 1 base and J by 4 bases, with 16 bases between them. The germline CDR1 and CDR2 sequences are KGHSH and LQKENI. Here the CDR3 reads CASSPLSGGASYGYTF. The DNA of the CDR3 is TGTGCCAGCTCACCACTTTCTGGGGGCGCTAGCTATGGCTACACCTTC.

V and J are TRBV27 and TRBJ1-2; 7 bases agree with TRBD1. Germline loops: CDR1 MNHEY, CDR2 SMNVEV (reference sequence). CDR3 size: 12 residues. The ends lost 8 bases at V and 8 bases at J; junction bases unmatched: 8. CDR3 loop: CASQEGALGYTF. The CDR3 region has the DNA TGTGCCAGCCAGGAGGGGGCGCTGGGCTACACCTTC.

The chain employs TRBV7-9 and TRBJ2-3, with 8 bases that match TRBD2. The CDR3 extends over 12 amino acids. CDR1 SEHNR and CDR2 FQNEAQ come from the germline V gene (reference sequence). The ends lost 5 bases at V and 11 bases at J; junction bases unmatched: 6. The DNA for the CDR3 is TGTGCCAGCAGCCCATCCGGGGGGGAGCAGTATTTT. As protein: CASSPSGGEQYF.